This T cell receptor (beta chain) emerged from a study of cytomegalovirus exposure and HLA in healthy donors. Overall study findings and caveats: One later analysis reportedly identified an Asian-associated ancestry cluster that showed fewer N-insertions than the roughly 620-donor mean. A later analysis linked a missense variant in DCLRE1C to the trimming of TCR beta V and J genes.

Each donor's status was that of a healthy bone marrow donor. As for this clone: Its antigen is as yet unknown.

It was with 60 Vbeta and 13 Jbeta primers that the PCR ran. Using immunoSEQ multiplex PCR, the repertoire was profiled, and TCRdb retains in-frame clones only, with some absent. The sample consists of tens of thousands of clones, roughly 80% of them appearing once. Germline values: CDR1 MDHEN, CDR2 SYDVKM. V was cut by 10 bases and J by 1 base, with 11 bases left in between. The CDR3 spans 12 residues. The receptor's source is a man aged 40-55 years in good health and CMV-seronegative. This chain joins TRBV28 and TRBJ2-7; possibly TRBD2 for D (6 bases). The sample taken for sequencing was PBMCs. The CDR3 spells CATGGSSYEQYF. CDR3 bases: TGTGCCACTGGGGGGTCGTCCTACGAGCAGTACTTC.